The rows below give T cell receptor beta chains drawn from one sample of a study of cytomegalovirus exposure and HLA in healthy donors. Sequencing used immunoSEQ multiplex PCR; TCRdb keeps in-frame clones, though not all of them. The sample carries 150,000 to 200,000 clones, roughly nine tenths recorded once. The specimen sequenced was PBMCs. All receptors derive from a young woman in good health and CMV-seronegative. Each CDR3 is given with its conserved first and last residue. Fields, in order: clone size, V gene, D gene, J gene, CDR3 protein, CDR3 DNA. The D gene is left open where the match is weak. Clone size is not always given. Where it is, it says once, few, many or a class for expanded clones.

>-|TRBV4-3|TRBD1|TRBJ2-2
CASSQFSHRGYTGELFF
TGCGCCAGCAGCCAATTTTCACACAGGGGGTATACCGGGGAGCTGTTTTTT
>-|TRBV7-9|-|TRBJ2-3
CASSFPAAGRRTDTQYF
TGTGCCAGCAGCTTCCCAGCAGCAGGGAGACGCACAGATACGCAGTATTTT
>-|TRBV28|-|TRBJ2-4
CASSPNVIGAKNIQYF
TGTGCCAGCAGTCCGAATGTCATCGGGGCCAAAAACATTCAGTACTTC
>-|TRBV7-9|-|TRBJ2-1
CASSFDQFYNEQFF
TGTGCCAGCAGCTTCGACCAGTTCTACAATGAGCAGTTCTTC
>few|TRBV2|-|TRBJ2-1
CASSEPTYNEQFF
TGTGCCAGCAGTGAGCCTACCTACAATGAGCAGTTCTTC
>-|TRBV2|TRBD1|TRBJ2-7
CASSDRGRGHEQYF
TGTGCCAGCAGTGACAGGGGGCGCGGCCACGAGCAGTACTTC
>-|TRBV7-2|-|TRBJ2-7
CASSLELGSAYEQYF
TGTGCCAGCAGCTTAGAGCTCGGCAGCGCCTACGAGCAGTACTTC
>few|TRBV7-8|TRBD2|TRBJ2-7
CASSLYKAGGSYEQYF
TGTGCCAGCAGCTTATACAAAGCGGGGGGCTCGTACGAGCAGTACTTC
>-|TRBV4-3|TRBD1|TRBJ2-3
CASSHRTGRDTQYF
TGCGCCAGCAGCCACCGGACAGGGCGAGATACGCAGTATTTT
>once|TRBV11-2|-|TRBJ2-3
CASSLEGPQDTQYF
TGTGCCAGCAGCCTAGAGGGACCCCAGGATACGCAGTATTTT
>-|TRBV14|TRBD2|TRBJ2-3
CASSHGLVSDTQYF
TGTGCCAGCAGCCACGGACTAGTTTCAGATACGCAGTATTTT
>few|TRBV6-1|TRBD1|TRBJ2-7
CASKPTGAGYEQYF
TGTGCCAGCAAACCGACAGGGGCGGGCTACGAGCAGTACTTC
>-|TRBV7-9|-|TRBJ2-1
CASSLAGGPINEQFF
TGTGCCAGCAGCTTAGCGGGGGGGCCAATCAATGAGCAGTTCTTC
>-|TRBV6-5|-|TRBJ1-2
CASKEEGYGYTF
TGTGCCAGCAAGGAGGAGGGCTATGGCTACACCTTC
>-|TRBV4-1|-|TRBJ2-5
CASSQDRGEETQYF
TGCGCCAGCAGCCAAGATCGGGGAGAAGAGACCCAGTACTTC
>-|TRBV2|TRBD1|TRBJ2-5
CASSEDRSSFGETQYF
TGTGCCAGCAGTGAGGACAGGTCCTCCTTCGGGGAGACCCAGTACTTC
>-|TRBV6-1|-|TRBJ1-1
CASRRGVNTEAFF
TGTGCCAGCAGAAGGGGAGTGAACACTGAAGCTTTCTTT
>-|TRBV11-1|TRBD1|TRBJ2-1
CASRPIGQGYNEQFF
TGTGCCAGCAGACCGATCGGACAGGGGTACAATGAGCAGTTCTTC
>-|TRBV7-2|-|TRBJ2-2
CASSFAEYTGELFF
TGTGCCAGCAGCTTTGCAGAATACACCGGGGAGCTGTTTTTT
>-|TRBV15|TRBD2|TRBJ2-1
CATSRASGGAYNEQFF
TGTGCCACCAGCAGAGCTAGCGGGGGGGCATACAATGAGCAGTTCTTC
>once|TRBV2|TRBD1|TRBJ1-4
CASGRQGSSEKLFF
TGTGCCAGCGGTCGACAGGGGAGTAGTGAAAAACTGTTTTTT
>-|TRBV2|TRBD2|TRBJ2-1
CASRAGTSGGTQFF
TGTGCCAGTCGAGCCGGGACTAGCGGGGGGACCCAGTTCTTC
>-|TRBV7-2|TRBD1|TRBJ1-4
CASSRDRNEKLFF
TGTGCCAGCAGCAGGGACAGAAATGAAAAACTGTTTTTT
>-|TRBV7-2|-|TRBJ1-1
CASSFLGTEAFF
TGTGCCAGCTCCTTTCTCGGGACTGAAGCTTTCTTT
>-|TRBV6-5|TRBD1|TRBJ1-6
CASGTGAPGSPLHF
TGTGCCAGCGGTACAGGGGCGCCTGGTTCACCCCTCCACTTT
>once|TRBV25-1|-|TRBJ2-3
CASSGDRPGGTSTDTQYF
TGTGCCAGCAGTGGGGACAGGCCCGGGGGGACTAGCACAGATACGCAGTATTTT
>-|TRBV13|-|TRBJ2-3
CASSLPGYTDTQYF
TGTGCCAGCAGCTTACCGGGGTACACAGATACGCAGTATTTT
>few|TRBV6-1|-|TRBJ1-2
CASSERHSNYGYTF
TGTGCCAGCAGTGAAAGACACAGTAACTATGGCTACACCTTC
>-|TRBV5-1|TRBD2|TRBJ2-1
CASSLSASGGYNEQFF
TGCGCCAGCAGCTTATCCGCTAGCGGGGGTTACAATGAGCAGTTCTTC
>-|TRBV5-4|TRBD1|TRBJ1-1
CASRRDSEAFF
TGTGCCAGCAGGAGGGACAGTGAAGCTTTCTTT
>-|TRBV4-3|-|TRBJ2-1
CASSQRDTFYNEQFF
TGCGCCAGCAGCCAGCGAGATACGTTCTACAATGAGCAGTTCTTC
>-|TRBV5-6|-|TRBJ1-1
CASSLASTEAFF
TGTGCCAGCAGCTTGGCCAGCACTGAAGCTTTCTTT
>-|TRBV2|-|TRBJ1-2
CASSEPGGVGTGYTF
TGTGCCAGCAGTGAACCTGGTGGTGTCGGTACGGGCTACACCTTC
>-|TRBV30|TRBD1|TRBJ1-3
CAWETGAVGNTIYF
TGTGCCTGGGAGACAGGGGCCGTAGGAAACACCATATATTTT
>-|TRBV9|-|TRBJ2-3
CASSATGRTDTQYF
TGTGCCAGCAGCGCAACGGGGCGCACAGATACGCAGTATTTT
>-|TRBV6-1|-|TRBJ2-1
CASSDEGLNEQFF
TGTGCCAGCAGTGACGAGGGGCTCAATGAGCAGTTCTTC
>-|TRBV5-1|TRBD2|TRBJ2-3
CASSPRTSGRSTDTQYF
TGCGCCAGCAGCCCCAGGACTAGCGGCCGTAGCACAGATACGCAGTATTTT
>-|TRBV10-3|-|TRBJ2-2
CAINFGQGGTGELFF
TGTGCCATCAATTTCGGGCAGGGTGGGACCGGGGAGCTGTTTTTT
>-|TRBV7-7|TRBD2|TRBJ2-3
CASSLRGRTSGGGTDTQYF
TGTGCTAGCAGTTTACGAGGTCGGACTAGCGGGGGAGGCACAGATACGCAGTATTTT
>-|TRBV2|-|TRBJ2-4
CASGPRYLAKNIQYF
TGTGCCAGCGGACCGAGGTACCTAGCCAAAAACATTCAGTACTTC
>-|TRBV5-1|-|TRBJ1-1
CASSLNTGNTEAFF
TGCGCCAGCAGCTTGAATACAGGGAACACTGAAGCTTTCTTT
>-|TRBV4-1|TRBD2|TRBJ2-1
CASSRQTSGIDNEQFF
TGCGCCAGCAGCCGCCAGACTAGCGGAATCGACAATGAGCAGTTCTTC
>-|TRBV7-6|-|TRBJ1-1
CASSPFGTVNTEAFF
TGTGCCAGCAGCCCCTTCGGGACGGTGAACACTGAAGCTTTCTTT
>-|TRBV13|TRBD2|TRBJ2-7
CASSLEGLAGGPYEQYF
TGTGCCAGCAGCTTAGAGGGACTAGCGGGGGGGCCTTACGAGCAGTACTTC
>-|TRBV19|TRBD1|TRBJ1-2
CASSKRTGSGYGYTF
TGTGCCAGTAGTAAAAGGACAGGGTCTGGCTATGGCTACACCTTC
>-|TRBV14|TRBD1|TRBJ2-5
CASSPGQGPQETQYF
TGTGCCAGCAGCCCGGGACAGGGACCCCAAGAGACCCAGTACTTC
>-|TRBV7-6|-|TRBJ2-7
CASSGRQGGNEQYF
TGTGCCAGCAGCGGTAGACAGGGAGGCAACGAGCAGTACTTC
>-|TRBV14|TRBD2|TRBJ2-7
CASSQGTSAYEQYF
TGTGCCAGCAGCCAGGGGACTAGCGCTTACGAGCAGTACTTC
>-|TRBV30|-|TRBJ2-5
CAWSPSWGAGETQYF
TGTGCCTGGAGTCCCTCGTGGGGGGCGGGAGAGACCCAGTACTTC
>-|TRBV29-1|TRBD2|TRBJ2-5
CSVDGGSQETQYF
TGCAGCGTGGATGGCGGGAGCCAAGAGACCCAGTACTTC
>-|TRBV9|TRBD1|TRBJ2-7
CASSPRTGTAYEQYF
TGTGCCAGCAGCCCCCGGACCGGGACAGCCTACGAGCAGTACTTC
>-|TRBV27|-|TRBJ2-7
CASKPSEGAWPYEQYF
TGTGCCAGCAAGCCCTCGGAGGGCGCGTGGCCCTACGAGCAGTACTTC
>-|TRBV6-8|TRBD2|TRBJ2-7
CASRTGTSGRRFLAYEQYF
TGTGCCAGCAGAACGGGGACTAGCGGGAGAAGGTTCCTTGCCTACGAGCAGTACTTC
>few|TRBV2|-|TRBJ1-6
CASGLTGASLHF
TGTGCCAGCGGCTTAACAGGCGCGTCCCTCCACTTT
>-|TRBV7-9|TRBD1|TRBJ1-2
CASSLGTGNYGYTF
TGTGCCAGCAGCCTTGGGACAGGGAACTATGGCTACACCTTC
>-|TRBV7-3|TRBD2|TRBJ2-7
CASSVGSGPTYEQYF
TGTGCCAGCAGTGTAGGTAGCGGGCCTACCTACGAGCAGTACTTC
>-|TRBV9|-|TRBJ2-2
CASRQRANTGELFF
TGTGCCAGCCGCCAACGGGCGAACACCGGGGAGCTGTTTTTT
>-|TRBV7-3|-|TRBJ2-2
CASSRQRNTGELFF
TGTGCCAGCAGCCGACAAAGGAACACCGGGGAGCTGTTTTTT